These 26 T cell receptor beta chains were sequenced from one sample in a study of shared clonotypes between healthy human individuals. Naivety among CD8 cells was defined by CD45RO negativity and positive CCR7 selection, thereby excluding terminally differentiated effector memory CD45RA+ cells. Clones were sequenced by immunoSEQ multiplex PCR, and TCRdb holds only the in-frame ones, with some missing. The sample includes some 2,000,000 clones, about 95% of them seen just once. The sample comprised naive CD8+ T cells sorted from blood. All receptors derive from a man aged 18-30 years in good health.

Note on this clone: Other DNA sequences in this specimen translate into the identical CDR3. CDR3 nucleotide sequence: TGTGCCAGTAGTTTAGGAGCCGGCTATGGCTACACCTTC. Amino acid sequence: CASSLGAGYGYTF. The chain is built from TRBV19 and TRBJ1-2; D is uncertain. Trimming removed 5 bases from V and 4 bases from J, with 11 bases in between. The CDR3 consists of 13 residues. In germline, CDR1 is LNHDA, CDR2 SQIVND (reference sequence).

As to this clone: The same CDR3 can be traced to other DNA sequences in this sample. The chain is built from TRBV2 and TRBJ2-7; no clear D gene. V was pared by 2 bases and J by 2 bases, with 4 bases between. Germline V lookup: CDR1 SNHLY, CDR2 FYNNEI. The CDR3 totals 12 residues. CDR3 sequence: CASSEPPYEQYF. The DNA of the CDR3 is TGTGCCAGCAGTGAACCCCCCTACGAGCAGTACTTC.

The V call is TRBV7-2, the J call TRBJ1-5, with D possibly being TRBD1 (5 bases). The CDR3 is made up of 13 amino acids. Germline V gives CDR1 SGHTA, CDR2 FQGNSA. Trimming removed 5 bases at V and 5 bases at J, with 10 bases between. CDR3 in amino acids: CASSPRGDQPQHF. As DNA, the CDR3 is TGTGCCAGCAGCCCCCGAGGGGATCAGCCCCAGCATTTT.

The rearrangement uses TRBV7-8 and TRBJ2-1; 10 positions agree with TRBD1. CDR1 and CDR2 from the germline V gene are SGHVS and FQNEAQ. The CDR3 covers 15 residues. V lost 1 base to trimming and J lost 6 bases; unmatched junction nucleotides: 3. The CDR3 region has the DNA TGTGCCAGCAGCTTAGGGACAGGGGGAGGCAATGAGCAGTTCTTC. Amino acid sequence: CASSLGTGGGNEQFF.

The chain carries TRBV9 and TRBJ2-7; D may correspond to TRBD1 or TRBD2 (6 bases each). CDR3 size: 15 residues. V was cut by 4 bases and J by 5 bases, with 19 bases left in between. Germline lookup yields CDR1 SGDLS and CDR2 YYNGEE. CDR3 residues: CASSQEGGAGHEQYF. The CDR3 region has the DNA TGTGCCAGCAGCCAGGAGGGGGGCGCAGGCCACGAGCAGTACTTC.

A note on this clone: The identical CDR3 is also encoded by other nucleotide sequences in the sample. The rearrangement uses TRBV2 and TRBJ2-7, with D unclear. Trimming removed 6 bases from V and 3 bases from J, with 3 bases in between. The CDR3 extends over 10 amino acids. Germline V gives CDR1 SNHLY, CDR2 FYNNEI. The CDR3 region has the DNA TGTGCCAGCAGACTCTACGAGCAGTACTTC. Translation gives CASRLYEQYF.

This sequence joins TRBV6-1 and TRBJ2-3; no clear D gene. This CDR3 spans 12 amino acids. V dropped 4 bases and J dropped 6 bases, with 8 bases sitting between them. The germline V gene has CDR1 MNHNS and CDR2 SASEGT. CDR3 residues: CASSGDSDTQYF. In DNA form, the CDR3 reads TGTGCCAGCAGTGGTGATAGCGATACGCAGTATTTT.

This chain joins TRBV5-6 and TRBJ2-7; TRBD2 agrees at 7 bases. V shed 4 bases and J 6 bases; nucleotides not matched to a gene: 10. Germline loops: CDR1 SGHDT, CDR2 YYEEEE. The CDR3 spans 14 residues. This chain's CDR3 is CASSPGGRALEQYF. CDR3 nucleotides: TGTGCCAGCAGCCCCGGAGGGAGGGCTCTCGAGCAGTACTTC.

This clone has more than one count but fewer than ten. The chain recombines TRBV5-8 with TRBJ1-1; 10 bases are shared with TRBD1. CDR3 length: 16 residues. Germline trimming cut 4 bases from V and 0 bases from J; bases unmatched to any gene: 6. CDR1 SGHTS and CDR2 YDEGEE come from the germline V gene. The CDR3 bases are TGTGCCAGCAGCCACGGACAGGGGGTCATGAACACTGAAGCTTTCTTT. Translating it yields CASSHGQGVMNTEAFF.

CDR3 loop: CASSLGRYGQDYEQYF. The DNA for the CDR3 is TGTGCCAGCAGCCTTGGTAGATACGGACAGGACTACGAGCAGTACTTC. This sequence joins TRBV7-9 and TRBJ2-7; TRBD1 matches 7 bases. This CDR3 has 16 residues. Germline lookup yields CDR1 SEHNR and CDR2 FQNEAQ (reference sequence). Trimming at V came to 5 bases and at J to 3 bases, leaving 13 bases not matched to a gene.

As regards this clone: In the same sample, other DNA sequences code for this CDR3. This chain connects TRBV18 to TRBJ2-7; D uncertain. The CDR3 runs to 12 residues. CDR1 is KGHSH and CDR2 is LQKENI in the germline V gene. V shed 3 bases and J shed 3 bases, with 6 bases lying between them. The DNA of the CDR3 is TGTGCCAGCTCACCCGGCAGCTACGAGCAGTACTTC. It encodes CASSPGSYEQYF.

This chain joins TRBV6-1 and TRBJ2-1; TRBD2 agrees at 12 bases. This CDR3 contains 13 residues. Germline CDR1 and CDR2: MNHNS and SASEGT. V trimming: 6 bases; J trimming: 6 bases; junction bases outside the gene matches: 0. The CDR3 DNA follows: TGTGCCAGCAGGACTAGCGGGAGCAATGAGCAGTTCTTC. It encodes CASRTSGSNEQFF.

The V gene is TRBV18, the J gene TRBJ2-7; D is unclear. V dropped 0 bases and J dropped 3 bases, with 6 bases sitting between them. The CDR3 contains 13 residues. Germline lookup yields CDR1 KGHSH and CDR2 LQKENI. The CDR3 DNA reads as TGTGCCAGCTCACCACCGGCGAACTACGAGCAGTACTTC. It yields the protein CASSPPANYEQYF.

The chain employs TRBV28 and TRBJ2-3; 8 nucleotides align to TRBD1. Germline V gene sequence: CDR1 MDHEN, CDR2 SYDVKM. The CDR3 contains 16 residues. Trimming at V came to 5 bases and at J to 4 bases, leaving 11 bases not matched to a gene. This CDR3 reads CASSPLQGGIPDTQYF. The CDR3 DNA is TGTGCCAGCAGTCCCTTACAGGGGGGCATCCCAGATACGCAGTATTTT.

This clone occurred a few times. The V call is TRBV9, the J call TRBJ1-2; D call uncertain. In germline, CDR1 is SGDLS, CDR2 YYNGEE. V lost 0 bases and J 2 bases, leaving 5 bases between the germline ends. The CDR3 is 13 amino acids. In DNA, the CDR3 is TGTGCCAGCAGCGTAGCGATCAACTATGGCTACACCTTC. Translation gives CASSVAINYGYTF.

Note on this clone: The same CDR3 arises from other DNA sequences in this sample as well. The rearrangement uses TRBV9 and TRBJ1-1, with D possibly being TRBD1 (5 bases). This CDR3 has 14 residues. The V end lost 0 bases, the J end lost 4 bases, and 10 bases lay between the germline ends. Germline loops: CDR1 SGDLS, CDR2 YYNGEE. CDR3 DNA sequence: TGTGCCAGCAGCGTAGGTGGAGGGACCACTGAAGCTTTCTTT. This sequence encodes CASSVGGGTTEAFF.

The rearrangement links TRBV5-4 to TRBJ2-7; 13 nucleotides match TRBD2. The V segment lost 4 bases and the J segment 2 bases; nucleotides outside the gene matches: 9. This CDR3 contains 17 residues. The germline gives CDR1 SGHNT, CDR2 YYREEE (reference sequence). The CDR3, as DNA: TGTGCCAGCAGCGACTACTTACTAGCGGGAGGGACCTACGAGCAGTACTTC. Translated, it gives CASSDYLLAGGTYEQYF.

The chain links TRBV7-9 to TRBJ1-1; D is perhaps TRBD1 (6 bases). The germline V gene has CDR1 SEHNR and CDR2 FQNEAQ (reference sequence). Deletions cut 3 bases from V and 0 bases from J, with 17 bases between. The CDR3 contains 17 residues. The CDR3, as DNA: TGTGCCAGCAGCTTGACAGGCTCCTACTCCATGAACACTGAAGCTTTCTTT. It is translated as CASSLTGSYSMNTEAFF.

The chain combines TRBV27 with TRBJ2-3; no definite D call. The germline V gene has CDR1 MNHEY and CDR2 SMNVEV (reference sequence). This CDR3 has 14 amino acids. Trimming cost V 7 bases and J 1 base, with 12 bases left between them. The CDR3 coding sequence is TGTGCCAGCACCAGCGCGGTCGGCACAGATACGCAGTATTTT. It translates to CASTSAVGTDTQYF.

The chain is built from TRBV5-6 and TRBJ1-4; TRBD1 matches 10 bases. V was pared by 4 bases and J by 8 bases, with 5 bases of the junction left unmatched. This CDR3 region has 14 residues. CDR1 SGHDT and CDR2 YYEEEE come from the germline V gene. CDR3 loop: CASSPTGGYEKLFF. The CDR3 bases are TGTGCCAGCAGCCCGACAGGGGGCTACGAAAAACTGTTTTTT.

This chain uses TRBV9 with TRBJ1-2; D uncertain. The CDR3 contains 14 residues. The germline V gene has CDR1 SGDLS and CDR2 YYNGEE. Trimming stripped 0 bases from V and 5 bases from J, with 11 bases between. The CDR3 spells CASSVETAGYGYTF. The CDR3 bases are TGTGCCAGCAGCGTAGAAACCGCGGGGTATGGCTACACCTTC.

The CDR3 sequence is CASSPTGGPEAFF. CDR3 nucleotide sequence: TGTGCCAGCAGCCCCACAGGGGGGCCTGAAGCTTTCTTT. This chain connects TRBV4-2 to TRBJ1-1; 8 bases are shared with TRBD1. This CDR3 contains 13 residues. CDR1 and CDR2 (germline): LGHNA, YNFKEQ. Unmatched junction bases numbered 4, after V lost 4 bases and J lost 6 bases.

CDR3 region: CASSPVGGNSPLHF. Written as DNA, the CDR3 is TGTGCCAGCAGTCCGGTGGGGGGTAATTCACCCCTCCACTTT. The chain employs TRBV27 and TRBJ1-6; D is possibly TRBD1 (5 bases). Trimming stripped 5 bases from V and 6 bases from J, with 11 bases between. This CDR3 region has 14 residues. Germline V gene data show CDR1 as MNHEY and CDR2 as SMNVEV (reference sequence).

In nucleotides, the CDR3 is TGTGCCAGCAGTCAAAGAGTCGAGGTGGGCGCGATCACTGAAGCTTTCTTT. Its protein is CASSQRVEVGAITEAFF. The V call is TRBV7-6, the J call TRBJ1-1; D is ambiguous. The CDR3 extends over 17 amino acids. Trimming took off 6 bases at V and 4 bases at J, with 24 bases between the two ends. The germline gives CDR1 SGHVS, CDR2 FNYEAQ.

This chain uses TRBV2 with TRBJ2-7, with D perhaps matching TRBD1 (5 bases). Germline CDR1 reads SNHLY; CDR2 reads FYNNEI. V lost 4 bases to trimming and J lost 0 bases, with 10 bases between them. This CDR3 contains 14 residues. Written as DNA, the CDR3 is TGTGCCAGCAGTGCTCCAGGGTACTCCTACGAGCAGTACTTC. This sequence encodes CASSAPGYSYEQYF. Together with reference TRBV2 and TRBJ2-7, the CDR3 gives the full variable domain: EPEVTQTPSHQVTQMGQEVILRCVPISNHLYFYWYRQILGQKVEFLVSFYNNEISEKSEIFDDQFSVERPDGSNFTLKIRSTKLEDSAMYFCASSAPGYSYEQYFGPGTRLTVT.

CDR3 bases: TGCAGCGTTGAAAGCCAGGGTGAGGTCGAGACCCAGTACTTC. Translated: CSVESQGEVETQYF. This rearrangement joins TRBV29-1 to TRBJ2-5; D possibly corresponds to TRBD1 (5 bases). Trimming removed 2 bases at V and 5 bases at J, with 15 bases between. CDR1 is SQVTM and CDR2 is ANQGSEA in the germline V gene. The CDR3 is 14 residues long.